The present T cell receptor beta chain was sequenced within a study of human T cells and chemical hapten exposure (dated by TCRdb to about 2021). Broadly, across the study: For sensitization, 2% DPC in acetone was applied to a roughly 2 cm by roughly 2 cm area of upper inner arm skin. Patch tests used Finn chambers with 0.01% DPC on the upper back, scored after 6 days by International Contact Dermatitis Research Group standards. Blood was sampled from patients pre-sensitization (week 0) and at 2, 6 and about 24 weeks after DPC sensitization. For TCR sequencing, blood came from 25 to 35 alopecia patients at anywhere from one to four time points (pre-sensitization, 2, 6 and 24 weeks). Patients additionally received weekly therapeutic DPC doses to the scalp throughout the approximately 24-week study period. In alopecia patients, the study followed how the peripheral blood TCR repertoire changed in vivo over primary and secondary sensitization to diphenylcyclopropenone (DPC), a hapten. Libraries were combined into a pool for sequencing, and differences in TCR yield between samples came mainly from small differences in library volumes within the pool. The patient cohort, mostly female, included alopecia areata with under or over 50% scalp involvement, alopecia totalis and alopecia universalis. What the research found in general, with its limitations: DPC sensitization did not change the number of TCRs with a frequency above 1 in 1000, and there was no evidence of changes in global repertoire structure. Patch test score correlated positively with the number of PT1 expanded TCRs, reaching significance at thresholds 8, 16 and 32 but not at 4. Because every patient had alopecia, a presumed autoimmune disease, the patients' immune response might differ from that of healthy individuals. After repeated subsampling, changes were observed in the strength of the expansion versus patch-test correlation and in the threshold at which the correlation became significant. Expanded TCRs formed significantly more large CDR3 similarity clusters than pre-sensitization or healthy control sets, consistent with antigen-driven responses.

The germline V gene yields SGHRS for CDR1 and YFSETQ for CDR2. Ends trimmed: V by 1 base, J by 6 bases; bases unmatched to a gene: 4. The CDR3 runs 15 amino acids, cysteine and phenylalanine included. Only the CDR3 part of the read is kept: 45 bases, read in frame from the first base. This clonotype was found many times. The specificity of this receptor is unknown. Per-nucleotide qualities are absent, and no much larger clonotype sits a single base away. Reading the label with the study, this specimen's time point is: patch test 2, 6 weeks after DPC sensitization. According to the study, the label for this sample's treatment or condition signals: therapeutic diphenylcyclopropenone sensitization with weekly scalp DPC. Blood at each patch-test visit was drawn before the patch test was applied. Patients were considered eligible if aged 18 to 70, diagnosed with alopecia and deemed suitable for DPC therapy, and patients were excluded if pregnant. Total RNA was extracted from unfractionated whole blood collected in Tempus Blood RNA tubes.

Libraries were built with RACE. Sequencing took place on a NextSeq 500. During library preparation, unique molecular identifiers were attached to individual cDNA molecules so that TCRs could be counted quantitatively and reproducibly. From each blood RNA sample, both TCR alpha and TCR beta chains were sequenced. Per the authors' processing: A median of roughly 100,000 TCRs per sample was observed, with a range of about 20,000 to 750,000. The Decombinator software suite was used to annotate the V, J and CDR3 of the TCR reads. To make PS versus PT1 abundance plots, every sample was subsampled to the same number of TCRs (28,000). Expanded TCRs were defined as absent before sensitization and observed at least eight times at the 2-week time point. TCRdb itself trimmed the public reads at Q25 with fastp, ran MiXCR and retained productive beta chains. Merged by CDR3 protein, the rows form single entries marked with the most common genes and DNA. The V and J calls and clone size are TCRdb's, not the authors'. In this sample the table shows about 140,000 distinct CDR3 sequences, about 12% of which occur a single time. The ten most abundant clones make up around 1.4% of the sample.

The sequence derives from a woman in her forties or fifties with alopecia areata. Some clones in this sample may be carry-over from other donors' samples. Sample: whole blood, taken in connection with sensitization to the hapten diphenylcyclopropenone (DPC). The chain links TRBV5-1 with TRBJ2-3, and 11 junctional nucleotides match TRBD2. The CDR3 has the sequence CASSLTSGRGDTQYF. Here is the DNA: TGCGCCAGCAGCTTGACTAGCGGGAGAGGCGATACGCAGTATTTT. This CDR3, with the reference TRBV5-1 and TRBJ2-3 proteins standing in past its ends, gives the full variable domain KAGVTQTPRYLIKTRGQQVTLSCSPISGHRSVSWYQQTPGQGLQFLFEYFSETQRNKGNFPGRFSGRQFSNSRSEMNVSTLELGDSALYLCASSLTSGRGDTQYFGPGTRLTVL.